These 14 T cell receptor beta chains share one sample of origin, sequenced in a study of lymphopenia after photon versus proton radiotherapy. Clones were sequenced by immunoSEQ multiplex PCR, and TCRdb holds only the in-frame ones, with some missing. The table records 45,000 to 65,000 clones, around 80% of them present only once. Here the sequenced sample was peripheral blood, taken from a patient treated with photon-based radiotherapy. These receptors were obtained from a man between 50 and 59 years old with gastric cancer.

V gene TRBV9 combines with J gene TRBJ2-4; 9 nucleotides match TRBD2. Trimming at V came to 4 bases and at J to 1 base, leaving 6 bases not matched to a gene. This CDR3 has 16 residues. CDR1 is SGDLS, CDR2 YYNGEE, per germline. Here the CDR3 DNA reads TGTGCCAGCAGCTCAGGACTAGCGCAGGCCAAAAACATTCAGTACTTC. This translates into CASSSGLAQAKNIQYF.

Remarks on this clone: In this CDR3 the conserved last residue, phenylalanine or tryptophan, is missing, so a read error is likely. No DNA is shown, since the ends of the CDR3 on it are uncertain; the CDR3 is the one TCRdb lists. The chain has TRBV6-1 and TRBJ1-2; the DNA was not used to check the table's D call, TRBD1. With termini counted, the CDR3 has 12 amino acids. Looked up from germline, CDR1 is MNHNS and CDR2 is SASEGT. The CDR3 sequence: CASSEGHIPLTS.

The chain combines TRBV18 with TRBJ2-5, with D hard to call. Between the trimmed V and J ends, which lost 2 bases and 3 bases, there was a span of 10 bases. The CDR3 spans 14 residues. CDR1 KGHSH and CDR2 LQKENI come from the germline V gene. CDR3 DNA sequence: TGTGCCAGCTCACCATTGACCGCGAAAGAGACCCAGTACTTC. Protein: CASSPLTAKETQYF.

V gene TRBV15 combines with J gene TRBJ2-7; tentative D call: TRBD1 (6 bases). V was clipped by 7 bases and J by 2 bases, with 15 bases between them. The V gene's germline CDR1 is LNHNV and CDR2 YYDKDF (reference sequence). The CDR3 length is 14 residues. The CDR3 bases are TGTGCCACCAAAGGGGGAAGGAATCCCTACGAGCAGTACTTC. It encodes CATKGGRNPYEQYF.

The CDR3 sequence is CASSFRSSSYNEQFF. CDR3 sequence (DNA): TGCGCCAGCAGCTTTCGGTCAAGCTCCTACAATGAGCAGTTCTTC. The chain recombines TRBV5-1 with TRBJ2-1; D ambiguous. The CDR3 length is 15 residues. Germline V gives CDR1 SGHRS, CDR2 YFSETQ. The V end lost 2 bases, the J end lost 0 bases, and 9 bases lay between the germline ends.

The V call is TRBV7-9, the J call TRBJ1-5; D unclear. Trimming removed 2 bases from V and 4 bases from J, with 6 bases in between. The CDR3 runs to 13 residues. CDR1 and CDR2 from the germline V gene are SEHNR and FQNEAQ (reference sequence). CDR3 sequence: CASSLKENQPQHF. CDR3 DNA: TGTGCCAGCAGCTTAAAAGAGAATCAGCCCCAGCATTTT.

V gene TRBV19 combines with J gene TRBJ1-5; the D gene is possibly TRBD1 (5 bases). Between the trimmed V and J ends, which lost 4 bases and 0 bases, there was a span of 13 bases. The CDR3 length is 16 residues. Germline V gene sequence: CDR1 LNHDA, CDR2 SQIVND (reference sequence). The CDR3 loop is CASSNPFGASNQPQHF. The CDR3 DNA sequence: TGTGCCAGTAGTAACCCCTTTGGGGCTAGCAATCAGCCCCAGCATTTT.

The chain combines TRBV7-2 with TRBJ2-2, with D hard to call. The V gene's germline CDR1 is SGHTA and CDR2 FQGNSA. The CDR3 has 14 residues. Trimming cost V 5 bases and J 5 bases, with 12 bases left between them. CDR3 DNA: TGTGCCAGCAGCCGTCTTGGGAAAACCGGGGAGCTGTTTTTT. Translated, it gives CASSRLGKTGELFF.

V usage is TRBV6-4 and J usage is TRBJ1-2; perhaps TRBD1 as D (5 bases). The germline V gene has CDR1 MRHNA and CDR2 SNTAGT. V was pared by 0 bases and J by 6 bases, with 11 bases between. This CDR3 comprises 14 residues. CDR3 protein: CASSDSQGLNGYTF. CDR3 nucleotide sequence: TGTGCCAGCAGTGACTCTCAGGGATTGAATGGCTACACCTTC.

V is TRBV29-1 and J is TRBJ1-6; 7 bases agree with TRBD1. Looked up from germline, CDR1 is SQVTM and CDR2 is ANQGSEA. J was trimmed by 9 bases and V by 6 bases; bases with no gene match: 8. This CDR3 region has 13 residues. The CDR3 here is CSVQTGLGSPLHF. CDR3 DNA sequence: TGCAGCGTACAGACAGGGTTAGGTTCACCCCTCCACTTT.

The chain is built from TRBV7-9 and TRBJ1-2, with D unclear. The germline V gene encodes CDR1 SEHNR and CDR2 FQNEAQ (reference sequence). CDR3 length: 12 amino acids. The V and J ends lost 2 bases and 3 bases respectively, with 4 bases between them. In DNA form, the CDR3 reads TGTGCCAGCAGCTTATGGGACTATGGCTACACCTTC. It encodes CASSLWDYGYTF. Variable domain in full (rest from reference TRBV7-9 and TRBJ1-2): DTGVSQNPRHKITKRGQNVTFRCDPISEHNRLYWYRQTLGQGPEFLTYFQNEAQLEKSRLLSDRFSAERPKGSFSTLEIQRTEQGDSAMYLCASSLWDYGYTFGSGTRLTVV.

J is TRBJ2-3 and V is TRBV6-5, with D perhaps TRBD1 or TRBD2 (5 bases each). The germline V gene encodes CDR1 MNHEY and CDR2 SVGAGI. The CDR3 consists of 14 residues. Deletions cut 7 bases from V and 1 base from J, with 12 bases between. This CDR3 is CASTRGRGTDTQYF. The CDR3 DNA reads as TGTGCCAGCACACGGGGCCGGGGCACAGATACGCAGTATTTT.

The chain links TRBV7-7 to TRBJ2-1; D is possibly TRBD2 (6 bases). Trimming removed 3 bases at V and 4 bases at J, with 10 bases between. The germline V gene has CDR1 SSHAT and CDR2 FNYEAQ (reference sequence). The CDR3 spans 14 residues. CDR3 sequence reads: CASSFRGGYNEQFF. The CDR3 nucleotides are TGTGCCAGCAGCTTTAGAGGAGGGTACAATGAGCAGTTCTTC.

J is TRBJ1-3 and V is TRBV19; 7 bases line up with TRBD1. The CDR3 length is 15 residues. With V trimmed by 4 bases and J by 0 bases, 3 bases remained unmatched. From germline, CDR1 is LNHDA and CDR2 SQIVND (reference sequence). The CDR3 loop is CASSTGTASGNTIYF. As DNA, the CDR3 is TGTGCCAGTAGTACCGGGACAGCCTCTGGAAACACCATATATTTT.